This T cell receptor (beta chain) is from a study of T cell responses to AZD1222 COVID-19 vaccine. The study's findings and limits: The breadth and depth of Spike-specific TCRs increased once two AZD1222 doses had been given. Among the donors, most were white British and more were female, and clonal diversity was possibly underestimated.

Trimming took 1 base from V and 10 from J; bases not matched to a gene: 8. Germline V gene data show CDR1 as SGHRS and CDR2 as YFSETQ. This CDR3 has 14 amino acids. The sample holds a few counts of this clone. What it recognizes is unknown. Sequencing used immunoSEQ multiplex PCR; TCRdb keeps in-frame clones, though not all of them. The sample shows 100,000 to 120,000 clones, 80% to 95% of them seen only once. The specimen comprised peripheral blood, sampled 28 days after the second AZD1222 dose. The gene calls are TRBV5-1 and TRBJ1-1, with TRBD1 matching 9 bases. The receptor's source is an adult who received the AZD1222 COVID-19 vaccine. This chain's CDR3 is CASSLRTGAPGAFF. The DNA for the CDR3 is TGCGCCAGCAGCTTGCGGACAGGGGCGCCCGGAGCTTTCTTT. Full variable domain (remainder filled in from reference TRBV5-1 and TRBJ1-1): KAGVTQTPRYLIKTRGQQVTLSCSPISGHRSVSWYQQTPGQGLQFLFEYFSETQRNKGNFPGRFSGRQFSNSRSEMNVSTLELGDSALYLCASSLRTGAPGAFFGQGTRLTVV.